A single sample is the source of the 14 T cell receptor beta chains below, sequenced in a study of shared T cell receptors in the human thymus. TCRdb's copy holds only in-frame clones and misses some; the assay was immunoSEQ multiplex PCR. The sample has hundreds of thousands of clones, more than 75% seen once; the top ten hold about 0.0094%. The same specimen was also included in a second study, on human thymus T cells.

The material sequenced was thymocytes. These receptors all come from a boy less than two years old with a congenital heart defect.

The rearrangement joins TRBV27 to TRBJ2-7; 10 bases are a match to TRBD1. V gave up 3 bases and J gave up 3 bases; unmatched junction bases: 2. The CDR3 is 14 amino acids. Germline CDR1 is MNHEY and CDR2 is SMNVEV (reference sequence). Written as DNA, the CDR3 is TGTGCCAGCAGTTTTGGACAGGGGGACTACGAGCAGTACTTC. This encodes CASSFGQGDYEQYF.

In DNA, the CDR3 is TGCGCCAGCAGTGAGGAGGGCGGGGGGGAGCAGTTCTTC. Amino acids: CASSEEGGGEQFF. This chain joins TRBV10-1 and TRBJ2-1; 8 nucleotides agree with TRBD2. The CDR3 is made up of 13 amino acids. The junction had 4 bases not matched to a gene; V was cut back by 2 bases and J by 10 bases. CDR1 and CDR2 (germline): WNHNN, SYGVQD (reference sequence).

The gene calls are TRBV15 and TRBJ2-1; TRBD1 is a possible D gene (5 bases). In germline, CDR1 is LNHNV, CDR2 YYDKDF (reference sequence). CDR3 length: 15 amino acids. Trimming took off 5 bases at V and 3 bases at J, with 14 bases between the two ends. CDR3 sequence: CATSYASRGYNEQFF. The CDR3 DNA reads TGTGCCACCAGCTACGCGTCTAGGGGCTACAATGAGCAGTTCTTC.

A single count supports this clone. The chain uses TRBV27 and TRBJ1-1; TRBD1 aligns across 7 bases. Germline assignment: CDR1 MNHEY and CDR2 SMNVEV (reference sequence). J lost 6 bases, V lost 4 bases, and 11 bases had no gene match. The CDR3 contains 15 residues. CDR3 DNA: TGTGCCAGCAGTTCTACACAGGGGAAGGGAGCTGAAGCTTTCTTT. It codes for CASSSTQGKGAEAFF.

The chain joins TRBV28 to TRBJ2-2, with 9 bases lining up with TRBD1. This CDR3 is built from 14 residues. After removal of 2 bases from V and 6 bases from J, the junction contained 1 base not matched to a gene. CDR1 and CDR2 (germline): MDHEN, SYDVKM. CDR3 residues: CASSLRTGAGELFF. The CDR3 DNA sequence: TGTGCCAGCAGTTTAAGGACAGGGGCCGGGGAGCTGTTTTTT.

This clone was found once. The chain employs TRBV7-9 and TRBJ1-6; TRBD1 aligns across 9 bases. CDR1 is SEHNR, CDR2 FQNEAQ, per germline (reference sequence). The V gene end was trimmed by 5 bases and the J gene end by 9 bases; junction bases not matched to a gene: 17. The CDR3 has 18 amino acids. The CDR3 nucleotides are TGTGCCAGCAGCCCCGACGGACAGGGGTCGGTTTTTGGTTCACCCCTCCACTTT. Encoded protein: CASSPDGQGSVFGSPLHF.

The J gene is TRBJ1-3, the V gene TRBV4-1, with D possibly being TRBD1 (6 bases). The CDR3 has 16 amino acids. Per the germline V gene, CDR1 is MGHRA and CDR2 is YSYEKL. The V end lost 3 bases, the J end lost 4 bases, and 16 bases lay between the germline ends. The CDR3 DNA reads as TGCGCCAGCAGCCATCCCCCCGAGAGGGGGGGAAACACCATATATTTT. Amino acids: CASSHPPERGGNTIYF.

The chain links TRBV28 to TRBJ2-4, with 7 bases lining up with TRBD1. CDR1 is MDHEN and CDR2 is SYDVKM in the germline V gene. There are 15 residues in the CDR3. Germline trimming cut 3 bases from V and 0 bases from J; bases unmatched to any gene: 2. The DNA for the CDR3 is TGTGCCAGCAGTTTGACAGGGTTAGCCAAAAACATTCAGTACTTC. Amino acids: CASSLTGLAKNIQYF.

This clone was seen once. The chain couples TRBV6-6 to TRBJ2-1, with 7 bases matching TRBD2. The CDR3 spans 16 residues. Trimming took 4 bases from V and 4 from J; bases not matched to a gene: 10. Per the germline V gene, CDR1 is MNHNY and CDR2 is SVGAGI (reference sequence). CDR3 sequence reads: CASSSATSEQYNEQFF. In DNA, the CDR3 is TGTGCCAGCAGTTCCGCCACTAGCGAACAATACAATGAGCAGTTCTTC.

The rearrangement uses TRBV9 and TRBJ2-1, with D perhaps TRBD2 (6 bases). CDR3 length: 21 residues. Germline V gene data show CDR1 as SGDLS and CDR2 as YYNGEE. V was shortened by 0 bases and J by 5 bases, with 30 bases between the two germline ends. For the CDR3, the DNA is TGTGCCAGCAGCGTAGCAAGGGGAGGTGAGATGTCGGGACCAAATAACAATGAGCAGTTCTTC. Protein product: CASSVARGGEMSGPNNNEQFF.

CDR3 bases: TGTGCCAGCAGCTTGACAGGGTCACCGGATGGCTACACCTTC. Its translation: CASSLTGSPDGYTF. This chain uses TRBV5-4 with TRBJ1-2, with a weak D call TRBD1 (6 bases). V was clipped by 1 base and J by 6 bases, with 13 bases between them. This CDR3 spans 14 amino acids. Looked up from germline, CDR1 is SGHNT and CDR2 is YYREEE (reference sequence). The whole variable domain, filled in from reference TRBV5-4 and TRBJ1-2, reads ETGVTQSPTHLIKTRGQQVTLRCSSQSGHNTVSWYQQALGQGPQFIFQYYREEENGRGNFPPRFSGLQFPNYSSELNVNALELDDSALYLCASSLTGSPDGYTFGSGTRLTVV.

The CDR3 spells CASSLPPWLAGDEDTGELFF. Written as DNA, the CDR3 is TGCGCCAGCAGCCTTCCCCCTTGGCTAGCGGGAGACGAGGACACCGGGGAGCTGTTTTTT. The J gene is TRBJ2-2, the V gene TRBV4-1; 10 nucleotides line up with TRBD2. Germline CDR1 and CDR2: MGHRA and YSYEKL. The V and J ends lost 4 bases and 3 bases, in that order; junction bases with no gene match: 17. The CDR3 loop spans 20 amino acids.

The chain carries TRBV27 and TRBJ2-7, with 11 nucleotides matching TRBD2. The CDR3 contains 15 residues. CDR1 is MNHEY and CDR2 is SMNVEV in the germline V gene (reference sequence). Germline trimming cut 7 bases from V and 2 bases from J; bases unmatched to any gene: 7. This CDR3 is CASKPLAGGPYEQYF. The CDR3 DNA sequence: TGTGCCAGCAAACCGCTAGCGGGGGGCCCCTACGAGCAGTACTTC.

The sample holds one count of this clone. The V and J genes are TRBV5-1 and TRBJ2-7; tentative D call: TRBD1 (6 bases). The CDR3 extends over 16 amino acids. Germline CDR1 reads SGHRS; CDR2 reads YFSETQ. Trimming shortened V by 4 bases and J by 6 bases, and 23 bases separated the two germline ends. CDR3: CASSPRGGETNGEQYF. As DNA, the CDR3 is TGCGCCAGCAGCCCCCGAGGGGGTGAGACGAATGGCGAGCAGTACTTC.